This T cell receptor (beta chain) was recovered during a study of regulatory T cells in long-lasting Graves disease. The time point was: newly diagnosed GD, antithyroid drugs for less than 3 months. PBMC RNA served as the TCR library source. V shed 2 bases, J shed 4 bases, and the junction held 5 bases outside the gene matches. Germline values: CDR1 SGDLS, CDR2 YYNGEE. The CDR3 spans 14 residues. TCR beta libraries were built with iRepertoire HTBI primers and Arm-PCR of CDR3 regions. TCRdb processed the multiplex PCR reads anew with MiXCR; each CDR3 protein has one entry. Of a few hundred thousand distinct CDR3 sequences detected, around 19% appear once; the ten largest clones hold 14%. The sample was also reused in another study, on T cells in Graves' hyperthyroidism and ophthalmopathy. This second study notes: Uncontrolled infection, other autoimmune disease, pregnancy or lactation disqualified patients from enrolment. In blood, most of the thyroid clonotypes expanded above 0.001 were also present.

This receptor was identified in a woman aged 25 to 39 with Graves disease. The input for sequencing was peripheral blood mononuclear cells (PBMCs), taken at new diagnosis, from a patient treated with antithyroid drugs. This chain uses TRBV9 with TRBJ2-5; 7 nucleotides line up with TRBD2. The CDR3 DNA reads as TGTGCCAGCAGCGTGGGAGGGGCACTAGAGACCCAGTACTTC. It specifies CASSVGGALETQYF.